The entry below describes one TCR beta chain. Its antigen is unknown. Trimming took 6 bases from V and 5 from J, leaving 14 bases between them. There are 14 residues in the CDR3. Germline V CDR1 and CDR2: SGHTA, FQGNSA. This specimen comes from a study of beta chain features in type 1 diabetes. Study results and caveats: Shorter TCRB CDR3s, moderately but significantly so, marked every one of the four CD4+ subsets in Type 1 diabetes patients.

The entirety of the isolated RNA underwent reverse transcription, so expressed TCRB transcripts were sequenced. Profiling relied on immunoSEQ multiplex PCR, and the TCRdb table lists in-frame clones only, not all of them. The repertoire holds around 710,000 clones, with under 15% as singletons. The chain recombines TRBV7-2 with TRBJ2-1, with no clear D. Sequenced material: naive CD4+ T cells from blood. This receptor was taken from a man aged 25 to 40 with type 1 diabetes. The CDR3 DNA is TGTGCCAGCAGGCCCCTAGGATGGGACAATGAGCAGTTCTTC. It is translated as CASRPLGWDNEQFF.